The 18 T cell receptor beta chains reported below all come from one sample, sequenced in a study of blood T cell repertoires in COVID-19 (dated by TCRdb to the early 2020s). Library generation was performed with the immunoSEQ multiplex PCR assay. This immuneACCESS table, as held by TCRdb, lists in-frame sequences with V and J called but not all clones. Of the missing ones, under half trace to an unresolved V gene in checked studies; the others have no known cause. Across this sample there are about 120,000 clones, with approximately 87% seen only once. The ten largest clones add up to approximately 2.3% of the sample. Sequencing was done on a sample of peripheral blood. These TCRs come from a woman between 50 and 59 years old with acute or convalescent COVID-19.

CDR3 bases: TGTGCCAGCAGCTTAGACAGGGGCTCTCTCCAAGAGACCCAGTACTTC. This gives the protein CASSLDRGSLQETQYF. The chain is built from TRBV5-5 and TRBJ2-5; 8 nucleotides line up with TRBD1. The V gene end was trimmed by 2 bases and the J gene end by 1 base; junction bases not matched to a gene: 7. The germline gives CDR1 SGHKS, CDR2 YYEKEE (reference sequence). The CDR3 runs to 16 residues.

This clone was detected a few times. The chain employs TRBV12-5 and TRBJ2-5; 8 bases line up with TRBD2. The germline V gene encodes CDR1 LGHNT and CDR2 FRNRAP. The CDR3 contains 14 residues. The ends lost 6 bases at V and 4 bases at J; junction bases unmatched: 7. For the CDR3, the DNA is TGTGCTAGTGGCCCGGGGGGGCGAGGAGAGACCCAGTACTTC. It translates to CASGPGGRGETQYF.

This clone was seen a handful of times. This chain uses TRBV7-9 with TRBJ2-7; TRBD2 might be the D (7 bases). This CDR3 is 15 amino acids long. Germline V gene lookup returns CDR1 SEHNR and CDR2 FQNEAQ (reference sequence). Trimming left V 5 bases short and J 2 bases short, with 16 bases between. The CDR3 region is CASSPTRGATYEQYF. CDR3 DNA sequence: TGTGCCAGCAGCCCGACCCGGGGGGCCACCTACGAGCAGTACTTC. Drawing the rest from reference TRBV7-9 and TRBJ2-7, the complete variable domain is DTGVSQNPRHKITKRGQNVTFRCDPISEHNRLYWYRQTLGQGPEFLTYFQNEAQLEKSRLLSDRFSAERPKGSFSTLEIQRTEQGDSAMYLCASSPTRGATYEQYFGPGTRLTVT.

V usage is TRBV18 and J usage is TRBJ1-2, with TRBD1 matching over 7 bases. V shed 4 bases, J shed 4 bases, and the junction held 6 bases outside the gene matches. In germline, CDR1 is KGHSH, CDR2 LQKENI. The CDR3 is made up of 14 amino acids. DNA of the CDR3: TGTGCCAGCTCACTATCCGGGACAGCCTATGGCTACACCTTC. This codes for CASSLSGTAYGYTF.

This chain links TRBV11-2 with TRBJ1-4, with D hard to call. Germline CDR1 and CDR2: SGHAT and FQNNGV. Trimming cost V 5 bases and J 8 bases, with 15 bases left between them. This CDR3 spans 14 amino acids. The CDR3 coding sequence is TGTGCCAGCAGCCAACAATTGGGAGGGGAAAAACTGTTTTTT. It translates to CASSQQLGGEKLFF.

This chain joins TRBV7-6 and TRBJ1-5; weak D call: TRBD1 (5 bases). CDR1 SGHVS and CDR2 FNYEAQ come from the germline V gene. With 2 bases removed from V and 5 bases from J, the gap between germline ends came to 7 bases. The CDR3 contains 13 residues. The CDR3 loop reads CASSLQGDQPQHF. For the CDR3, the DNA is TGTGCCAGCAGCTTACAGGGTGATCAGCCCCAGCATTTT.

This clone has a handful of counts. The chain employs TRBV7-3 and TRBJ1-6; D call uncertain. CDR1 is SGHTA, CDR2 FQGTGA, per germline. V lost 4 bases and J lost 5, with 3 bases in between. CDR3 size: 12 residues. The CDR3, as DNA: TGTGCCAGCAGCTCGGATAATTCACCCCTCCACTTT. Translated, it gives CASSSDNSPLHF. Complete variable domain (other parts from reference TRBV7-3 and TRBJ1-6): GAGVSQTPSNKVTEKGKYVELRCDPISGHTALYWYRQSLGQGPEFLIYFQGTGAADDSGLPNDRFFAVRPEGSVSTLKIQRTERGDSAVYLCASSSDNSPLHFGNGTRLTVT.

The chain couples TRBV4-1 to TRBJ1-2; possible D gene TRBD1, 5 bases. Per germline, CDR1 MGHRA and CDR2 YSYEKL. V lost 4 bases to trimming and J lost 2 bases, with 17 bases between them. The CDR3 runs to 16 residues. CDR3 region: CASSPTSGYQNYGYTF. CDR3 DNA sequence: TGCGCCAGCAGCCCGACCTCAGGGTATCAAAACTATGGCTACACCTTC.

J is TRBJ1-6 and V is TRBV19; D may be TRBD1 (6 bases). The CDR3 is 15 residues long. Germline CDR1 is LNHDA and CDR2 is SQIVND (reference sequence). With 2 bases removed from V and 10 bases from J, the gap between germline ends came to 15 bases. CDR3 in amino acids: CASSIIQGDNSPLHF. The CDR3 DNA follows: TGTGCCAGTAGTATAATACAGGGAGACAACTCACCCCTCCACTTT.

For this clone: One end of the junction fails to match germline, which may point to a read error. The chain employs TRBV20-1 and TRBJ1-6, with 8 nucleotides matching TRBD1. Germline V lookup: CDR1 DFQATT, CDR2 SNEGSKA (reference sequence). CDR3 size: 19 residues. This chain's CDR3 is CSASPPWAGQVSNNSPLHF. The CDR3 DNA sequence: TGCAGTGCTAGTCCACCATGGGCGGGACAGGTCTCCAATAATTCACCCCTCCACTTT.

A single count supports this clone. This chain links TRBV27 with TRBJ1-1, with D tentatively TRBD1 (6 bases). CDR3 length: 13 residues. The germline CDR1 and CDR2 sequences are MNHEY and SMNVEV (reference sequence). Trimming took 7 bases from V and 1 from J, leaving 10 bases between them. The CDR3 DNA reads as TGTGCCAGCACCCCCAGGGGGAACACTGAAGCTTTCTTT. The encoded protein is CASTPRGNTEAFF.

This chain links TRBV5-5 with TRBJ1-2; 7 positions match TRBD1. The V segment lost 3 bases and the J segment 3 bases; nucleotides outside the gene matches: 8. This CDR3 has 15 residues. CDR1 is SGHKS and CDR2 is YYEKEE in the germline V gene (reference sequence). As DNA, the CDR3 is TGTGCCAGCAGCTCGTTAGGGGGCTTGGACTATGGCTACACCTTC. Translated, it gives CASSSLGGLDYGYTF.

The chain couples TRBV10-3 to TRBJ2-2, with 12 nucleotides matching TRBD2. Per germline, CDR1 ENHRY and CDR2 SYGVKD. The CDR3 has 16 residues. V dropped 4 bases and J dropped 1; count of bases not matched to a gene: 1. CDR3 protein: CAISGTSGKNTGELFF. The CDR3 DNA sequence: TGTGCCATCAGTGGGACTAGCGGGAAGAACACCGGGGAGCTGTTTTTT.

The rearrangement joins TRBV20-1 to TRBJ2-3; 11 bases align to TRBD2. The germline V gene encodes CDR1 DFQATT and CDR2 SNEGSKA (reference sequence). With V trimmed by 3 bases and J by 1 base, 21 bases remained unmatched. CDR3 length: 21 amino acids. CDR3 nucleotides: TGCAGTGCTAGTCTAGCGGGAGGCCCGATGAACCTTTTTCTAGGCACAGATACGCAGTATTTT. Its translation: CSASLAGGPMNLFLGTDTQYF.

The chain links TRBV5-4 to TRBJ1-1; 7 positions match TRBD1. The CDR3 is 15 amino acids. Germline CDR1 reads SGHNT; CDR2 reads YYREEE (reference sequence). V dropped 4 bases and J dropped 3; count of bases not matched to a gene: 9. The chain's CDR3 is CASSSRGAEDTEAFF. CDR3 coding DNA: TGTGCCAGCAGCAGCAGGGGGGCGGAGGACACTGAAGCTTTCTTT.

The chain is built from TRBV7-2 and TRBJ1-2; the D is unclear. CDR3 size: 14 residues. The ends were cut back, 3 bases at V and 8 bases at J, with 16 bases in the middle. The V gene's germline CDR1 is SGHTA and CDR2 FQGNSA. CDR3 coding DNA: TGTGCCAGCAGCTTTGTACCCAGACATGCAGGCTACACCTTC. It translates to CASSFVPRHAGYTF.

This clone was detected only once. This chain connects TRBV25-1 to TRBJ1-3, with unresolved D. Germline V gives CDR1 MGHDK, CDR2 SYGVNS. CDR3 size: 12 residues. The ends were cut back, 5 bases at V and 8 bases at J, with 10 bases in the middle. CDR3: CASSSVVHTIYF. CDR3 bases: TGTGCCAGCAGTTCAGTGGTACACACCATATATTTT.

This chain uses TRBV9 with TRBJ2-7; 9 positions match TRBD1. Germline loops: CDR1 SGDLS, CDR2 YYNGEE. The CDR3 totals 13 residues. With V trimmed by 3 bases and J by 4 bases, 2 bases remained unmatched. CDR3 loop: CASSGQGGYEQYF. CDR3 nucleotide sequence: TGTGCCAGCAGCGGACAGGGGGGTTACGAGCAGTACTTC.